This T cell receptor beta chain was recovered during a study of beta chain features in type 1 diabetes. Study-wide results and limits: More deletions and fewer insertions at VDJ junctions were seen in type 1 diabetes patients.

The investigators reverse transcribed all of the isolated RNA, so they sequenced expressed TCRB transcripts. Some clones are missing from TCRdb's copy, which holds only in-frame ones; the method was immunoSEQ multiplex PCR. The sample consists of under 300,000 clones, 8% of them appearing once. CDR1 is SEHNR and CDR2 is FQNEAQ in the germline V gene (reference sequence). CDR3 size: 15 residues. V lost 5 bases and J lost 1, with 13 bases in between. On this clone itself: Its target is not known.

In total, each donor contributed a single heparinised blood draw that averaged roughly 110 mL. Specimen: central memory CD4+ T cells from blood. The source is a woman in her late teens or twenties in good health. The chain has TRBV7-9 and TRBJ2-3; tentative D call: TRBD1 (6 bases). Here the CDR3 DNA reads TGTGCCAGCAGCCTACAGGGATCCGGCACAGATACGCAGTATTTT. Its protein is CASSLQGSGTDTQYF.